A selection of T cell receptor beta chains follows, all from one sample in a study of control samples from healthy donors and cancer patients. Assay: immunoSEQ multiplex PCR; the TCRdb copy retains only in-frame clones and omits some. The sample yields roughly 100,000 clones, roughly 90% seen once. The sequenced sample was blood. Receptors originate from a man aged 25-45 years in good health. Each CDR3 is given with its conserved first and last residue. The D gene is left open where the match is weak. Expanded clones are given a class, and other clones once, few, many or no size at all.

>NA|TRBJ1-2|TRBV14|few
CASSQDLYGRGYTF
TGTGCCAGCAGCCAAGATTTGTACGGTCGCGGCTACACCTTC
>NA|TRBJ1-3|TRBV5-1|NA
CASSSAVGGSGNTIYF
TGCGCCAGCAGCTCAGCTGTCGGGGGGTCAGGAAACACCATATATTTT
>NA|TRBJ2-3|TRBV20-1|NA
CSAKWGDTQYF
TGCAGTGCTAAATGGGGGGATACGCAGTATTTT
>NA|TRBJ1-1|TRBV14|NA
CASSLLTGLGTEAFF
TGTGCCAGCAGCCTCTTGACAGGTCTGGGCACTGAAGCTTTCTTT
>TRBD1|TRBJ1-5|TRBV2|NA
CASTRTGSSNQPQHF
TGTGCCAGCACTCGGACAGGGAGTAGCAATCAGCCCCAGCATTTT
>NA|TRBJ1-2|TRBV4-3|NA
CASSQGFSQGYGYTF
TGCGCCAGCAGCCAAGGGTTCTCCCAGGGCTATGGCTACACCTTC
>NA|TRBJ1-6|TRBV19|few
CASSTDRISYNSPLHF
TGTGCCAGTAGTACAGACAGGATCTCCTATAATTCACCCCTCCACTTT
>NA|TRBJ1-1|TRBV5-4|few
CASSLAVGREAFF
TGTGCCAGCAGCTTGGCGGTAGGGAGGGAAGCTTTCTTT
>NA|TRBJ2-1|TRBV5-1|once
CASSLSTNEQFF
TGCGCCAGCAGCTTGAGTACCAATGAGCAGTTCTTC
>TRBD1|TRBJ2-2|TRBV7-2|once
CASSFGTAPNTGELFF
TGTGCCAGCAGCTTCGGGACAGCACCGAACACCGGGGAGCTGTTTTTT
>NA|TRBJ2-5|TRBV30|NA
CAWGRQETQYF
TGTGCCTGGGGCCGACAAGAGACCCAGTACTTC
>TRBD1|TRBJ1-4|TRBV2|NA
CASSHGQGIEKLFF
TGTGCCAGCAGCCACGGACAGGGAATTGAAAAACTGTTTTTT
>NA|TRBJ2-4|TRBV24-1|NA
CATSDQGRGNIQYF
TGTGCCACCAGTGATCAAGGCAGGGGAAACATTCAGTACTTC
>NA|TRBJ2-5|TRBV2|once
CASWRGPEETQYF
TGTGCCAGCTGGCGGGGACCGGAAGAGACCCAGTACTTC
>NA|TRBJ1-4|TRBV6-5|once
CASTSLATNEKLFF
TGTGCCAGCACCTCACTCGCAACTAATGAAAAACTGTTTTTT
>NA|TRBJ1-4|TRBV7-9|NA
CASSSYRDDRREKLFF
TGTGCCAGCAGTTCGTACAGGGATGATCGTCGGGAAAAACTGTTTTTT
>NA|TRBJ2-7|TRBV28|NA
CASSDVDEQYF
TGTGCCAGCAGCGACGTCGACGAGCAGTACTTC
>NA|TRBJ2-3|TRBV5-5|NA
CASSFLSTRGGGPTDTQYF
TGTGCCAGCAGCTTTTTGTCTACGAGGGGGGGCGGGCCCACAGATACGCAGTATTTT
>TRBD1|TRBJ2-1|TRBV6-6|NA
CAPAEQGARTQFF
TGTGCTCCCGCTGAACAGGGGGCGCGGACCCAGTTCTTC
>NA|TRBJ2-1|TRBV6-2/TRBV6-3|NA
CASSRLADLYNEQFF
TGTGCCAGCAGTCGTCTGGCGGACCTCTACAATGAGCAGTTCTTC
>TRBD1|TRBJ1-6|TRBV15|NA
CATSRDQGGYYNSPLHF
TGTGCCACCAGCAGAGATCAGGGGGGCTATTATAATTCACCCCTCCACTTT
>NA|TRBJ2-1|TRBV11-2|NA
CASAASAEQFF
TGTGCCAGCGCGGCTTCGGCTGAGCAGTTCTTC
>NA|TRBJ1-4|TRBV15|NA
CATSRAGAPRNEKLFF
TGTGCCACCAGCAGAGCCGGGGCACCCCGTAATGAAAAACTGTTTTTT
>NA|TRBJ2-5|TRBV7-8|NA
CASSLSPRDQETQYF
TGTGCCAGCAGCTTATCTCCCCGGGACCAAGAGACCCAGTACTTC
>NA|TRBJ1-1|TRBV5-5|NA
CASSLVVGSSGSAFF
TGTGCCAGCAGCTTGGTGGTGGGCTCGTCAGGAAGCGCTTTCTTT
>TRBD1|TRBJ1-1|TRBV11-1|NA
CASSFGMGQGVTEAFF
TGTGCCAGCAGCTTTGGAATGGGACAGGGCGTCACTGAAGCTTTCTTT
>NA|TRBJ2-7|TRBV13|NA
CATTTYEQYF
TGTGCCACAACGACCTACGAGCAGTACTTC
>TRBD1|TRBJ1-1|TRBV2|NA
CASTSDRGLTEAFF
TGTGCCAGCACTTCGGACAGGGGGCTTACTGAAGCTTTCTTT
>NA|TRBJ1-1|TRBV5-6|NA
CASSLEGGWTEAFF
TGTGCCAGCAGCTTGGAGGGGGGATGGACTGAAGCTTTCTTT
>TRBD1|TRBJ1-2|TRBV5-1|NA
CASSPTDRGGGYTF
TGCGCCAGCAGCCCGACTGACAGGGGAGGTGGCTACACCTTC
>NA|TRBJ1-5|TRBV7-2|NA
CASSSTHDSNQPQHF
TGTGCCAGCAGCTCAACTCACGATAGCAATCAGCCCCAGCATTTT
>NA|TRBJ1-1|TRBV7-9|NA
CASSPGQLNTEAFF
TGTGCCAGCAGCCCAGGACAGTTGAACACTGAAGCTTTCTTT
>TRBD2|TRBJ2-3|TRBV30|NA
CAWSDGLAGTDTQYF
TGTGCCTGGAGTGACGGGCTAGCGGGAACAGATACGCAGTATTTT
>TRBD1|TRBJ2-1|TRBV6-1|NA
CASSDRTGTGNEQFF
TGTGCCAGCAGTGACCGGACAGGGACTGGCAATGAGCAGTTCTTC
>TRBD1|TRBJ2-1|TRBV5-4|NA
CASSSTGDREQFF
TGTGCCAGCAGCTCCACAGGGGACCGTGAGCAGTTCTTC
>NA|TRBJ2-1|TRBV4-2|NA
CASSQGTASYNEQFF
TGTGCCAGCAGCCAGGGGACCGCCTCCTACAATGAGCAGTTCTTC
>TRBD1|TRBJ1-1|TRBV2|NA
CASSAGTGVRLGEAFF
TGTGCCAGCAGTGCCGGGACAGGGGTTCGTTTGGGTGAAGCTTTCTTT
>NA|TRBJ1-1|TRBV7-3|few
CASSPRRAGLAEAFF
TGTGCCAGCAGCCCACGTAGGGCGGGACTAGCTGAAGCTTTCTTT
>NA|TRBJ1-3|TRBV4-2|NA
CASSQEGRGLSGNTIYF
TGTGCCAGCAGCCAAGAGGGCAGGGGCCTCTCTGGAAACACCATATATTTT
>NA|TRBJ2-7|TRBV19|NA
CASARVGGSSEQYF
TGTGCCAGTGCACGAGTAGGGGGATCGAGCGAGCAGTACTTC
>TRBD2|TRBJ2-1|TRBV13|NA
CASSLDQREFNEQFF
TGTGCCAGCAGCTTGGACCAGCGGGAATTCAATGAGCAGTTCTTC
>NA|TRBJ2-1|TRBV4-1|NA
CASSQVGTGNEQFF
TGCGCCAGCAGCCAAGTTGGGACGGGTAATGAGCAGTTCTTC
>TRBD1|TRBJ2-7|TRBV6-2/TRBV6-3|NA
CASSYETGGFYEQYF
TGTGCCAGCAGTTACGAGACAGGGGGATTCTACGAGCAGTACTTC
>NA|TRBJ1-2|TRBV7-9|NA
CASSSSYFYGYTF
TGTGCCAGCAGCTCCAGTTACTTCTATGGCTACACCTTC
>TRBD2|TRBJ2-3|TRBV19|NA
CASSLTSGGLITDTQYF
TGTGCCAGTAGTTTAACTAGCGGGGGGCTTATCACAGATACGCAGTATTTT
>TRBD1|TRBJ2-6|TRBV11-2|NA
CASSLGTGFAGANVLTF
TGTGCCAGCAGCTTAGGGACAGGGTTTGCTGGGGCCAACGTCCTGACTTTC
>TRBD1|TRBJ2-5|TRBV15|NA
CATSRDRGLETQYF
TGTGCCACCAGCAGAGATAGGGGGCTGGAGACCCAGTACTTC
>NA|TRBJ2-3|TRBV2|NA
CASSEVLGVGTQYF
TGTGCCAGCAGTGAAGTTTTGGGAGTGGGTACGCAGTATTTT
>NA|TRBJ2-1|TRBV7-2|NA
CASSLAESNEQFF
TGTGCCAGCAGCTTAGCAGAAAGCAATGAGCAGTTCTTC
>NA|TRBJ2-1|TRBV19|NA
CASSSLRGSSYNEQFF
TGTGCCAGTAGTTCACTTCGGGGGTCCTCCTACAATGAGCAGTTCTTC